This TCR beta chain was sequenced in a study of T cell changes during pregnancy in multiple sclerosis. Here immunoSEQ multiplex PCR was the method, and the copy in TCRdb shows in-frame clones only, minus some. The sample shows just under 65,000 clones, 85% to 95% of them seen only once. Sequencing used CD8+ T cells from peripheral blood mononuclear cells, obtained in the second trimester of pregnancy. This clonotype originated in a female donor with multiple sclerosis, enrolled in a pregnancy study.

CDR3 DNA sequence: TGCGCCAGCAGCCAAGACGGCGGGTTTGATGAGCAGTTCTTC. Its protein is CASSQDGGFDEQFF. This chain links TRBV4-1 with TRBJ2-1, with D maybe TRBD2 (5 bases). CDR3 length equals 14 residues. Germline CDR1 reads MGHRA; CDR2 reads YSYEKL. V was cut by 0 bases and J by 8 bases, with 11 bases left in between.